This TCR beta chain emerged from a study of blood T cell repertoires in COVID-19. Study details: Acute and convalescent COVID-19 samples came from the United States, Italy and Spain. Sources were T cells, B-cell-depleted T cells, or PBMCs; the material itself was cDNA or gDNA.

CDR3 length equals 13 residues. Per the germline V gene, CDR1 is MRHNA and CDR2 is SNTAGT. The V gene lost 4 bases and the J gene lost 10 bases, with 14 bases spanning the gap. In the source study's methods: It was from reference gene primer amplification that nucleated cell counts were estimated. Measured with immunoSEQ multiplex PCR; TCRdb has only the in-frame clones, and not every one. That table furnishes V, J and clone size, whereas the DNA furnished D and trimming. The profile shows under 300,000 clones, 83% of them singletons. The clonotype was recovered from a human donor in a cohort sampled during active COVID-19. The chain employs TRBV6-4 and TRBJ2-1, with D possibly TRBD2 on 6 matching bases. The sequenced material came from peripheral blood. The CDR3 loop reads CASSAQTSLEQFF. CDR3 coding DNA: TGTGCCAGCAGTGCCCAGACTAGTTTGGAGCAGTTCTTC.